One sample yielded the 22 T cell receptor beta chains listed below, sequenced in a study of glioma-infiltrating T cells after dendritic cell vaccination. Some clones are missing from TCRdb's copy, which holds only in-frame ones; the method was immunoSEQ multiplex PCR. The sample includes tens of thousands of clones, approximately 83% of them seen just once. The sample was blood, taken before dendritic cell vaccination. These receptors all stem from a human donor with glioblastoma.

This clone has only one observation. The gene calls are TRBV5-1 and TRBJ1-3; the match to TRBD1 covers 7 bases. CDR3 size: 15 residues. Germline trimming cut 4 bases from V and 0 bases from J; bases unmatched to any gene: 4. Germline values: CDR1 SGHRS, CDR2 YFSETQ. The CDR3 loop reads CASSRDRSSGNTIYF. In nucleotides, the CDR3 is TGCGCCAGCAGCCGGGACAGAAGCTCTGGAAACACCATATATTTT.

This sequence joins TRBV27 and TRBJ2-7; perhaps TRBD1 as D (5 bases). Germline V gene lookup returns CDR1 MNHEY and CDR2 SMNVEV (reference sequence). CDR3 length: 15 residues. Trimming shortened V by 5 bases and J by 4 bases, and 18 bases separated the two germline ends. Here the CDR3 reads CASSKRQPAAYEQYF. The DNA of the CDR3 is TGTGCCAGCAGTAAACGACAGCCAGCCGCTTACGAGCAGTACTTC.

This chain links TRBV27 with TRBJ1-2; 7 nucleotides line up with TRBD1. Germline CDR1 is MNHEY and CDR2 is SMNVEV (reference sequence). The CDR3 is 15 residues long. Losses at the gene ends were 4 bases for V and 6 bases for J; bases not matched to a gene: 11. CDR3 amino acids: CASSSPGTAFHGYTF. DNA of the CDR3: TGTGCCAGCAGTTCCCCCGGGACAGCGTTCCATGGCTACACCTTC.

The table lists this clone with a count of one. This sequence joins TRBV6-4 and TRBJ1-1; TRBD1 agrees at 7 bases. The J segment lost 4 bases and the V segment lost 8 bases, leaving 7 bases of the junction unmatched. Per the germline V gene, CDR1 is MRHNA and CDR2 is SNTAGT. The length of the CDR3 is 13 residues. The CDR3 nucleotides are TGTGCCAGCTCAGACCAGGGGGGCACTGAAGCTTTCTTT. Residues: CASSDQGGTEAFF.

The chain is built from TRBV5-1 and TRBJ2-1, with D perhaps TRBD2 (5 bases). Deletions cut 2 bases from V and 6 bases from J, with 9 bases between. Germline V gene lookup returns CDR1 SGHRS and CDR2 YFSETQ. The CDR3 is 13 residues long. CDR3 sequence (DNA): TGCGCCAGCAGCTTTAGTGGAGGCAATGAGCAGTTCTTC. Amino acids: CASSFSGGNEQFF.

This sequence joins TRBV7-9 and TRBJ1-4; unclear D gene. This CDR3 spans 12 amino acids. Trimming cost V 8 bases and J 7 bases, with 11 bases left between them. In germline, CDR1 is SEHNR, CDR2 FQNEAQ (reference sequence). CDR3 amino acids: CASVSAGEKLFF. DNA of the CDR3: TGTGCCAGCGTGAGCGCTGGTGAAAAACTGTTTTTT.

The chain is built from TRBV9 and TRBJ2-3; perhaps TRBD1 as D (6 bases). V was shortened by 4 bases and J by 2 bases, with 11 bases between the two germline ends. There are 14 residues in the CDR3. The germline gives CDR1 SGDLS, CDR2 YYNGEE. CDR3 DNA: TGTGCCAGCAGCTCCACAGGGAACACAGATACGCAGTATTTT. Translated: CASSSTGNTDTQYF.

The chain is built from TRBV7-2 and TRBJ1-3, with no clear D. Germline values: CDR1 SGHTA, CDR2 FQGNSA. This CDR3 comprises 15 residues. The V end was cut by 5 bases, the J end by 0 bases, with 11 bases between. CDR3 in amino acids: CASSPVANSGNTIYF. CDR3 DNA sequence: TGTGCCAGCAGCCCCGTCGCTAACTCTGGAAACACCATATATTTT.

The rearrangement uses TRBV7-6 and TRBJ2-5; 7 positions match TRBD1. The CDR3 extends over 14 amino acids. Germline trimming cut 2 bases from V and 2 bases from J; bases unmatched to any gene: 2. Per germline, CDR1 SGHVS and CDR2 FNYEAQ. The CDR3 DNA follows: TGTGCCAGCAGCTTAAGACAGGGTCAAGAGACCCAGTACTTC. As protein: CASSLRQGQETQYF.

This chain connects TRBV7-2 to TRBJ2-7; D is unclear. Per the germline V gene, CDR1 is SGHTA and CDR2 is FQGNSA. CDR3 size: 14 residues. V shed 3 bases and J shed 6 bases, with 15 bases lying between them. CDR3 in amino acids: CASSFTSPGTEQYF. CDR3 nucleotide sequence: TGTGCCAGCAGCTTCACTTCCCCAGGTACCGAGCAGTACTTC. Full variable domain (missing parts from reference TRBV7-2 and TRBJ2-7): GAGVSQSPSNKVTEKGKDVELRCDPISGHTALYWYRQSLGQGLEFLIYFQGNSAPDKSGLPSDRFSAERTGGSVSTLTIQRTQQEDSAVYLCASSFTSPGTEQYFGPGTRLTVT.

This chain uses TRBV5-1 with TRBJ2-7; TRBD1 is a possible D gene (5 bases). V lost 4 bases and J 0 bases, leaving 11 bases between the germline ends. CDR1 SGHRS and CDR2 YFSETQ come from the germline V gene. The CDR3 spans 14 residues. CDR3 DNA: TGCGCCAGCAGCCACAGGATTCCCTCCTACGAGCAGTACTTC. Translation: CASSHRIPSYEQYF. Drawing the rest from reference TRBV5-1 and TRBJ2-7, the complete variable domain is KAGVTQTPRYLIKTRGQQVTLSCSPISGHRSVSWYQQTPGQGLQFLFEYFSETQRNKGNFPGRFSGRQFSNSRSEMNVSTLELGDSALYLCASSHRIPSYEQYFGPGTRLTVT.

This sequence joins TRBV30 and TRBJ2-1; 14 positions agree with TRBD2. CDR1 is GTSNPN and CDR2 is SVGIG in the germline V gene (reference sequence). The CDR3 totals 14 residues. Trimming removed 5 bases from V and 3 bases from J; junction bases left unmatched: 0. The CDR3 DNA sequence: TGTGCCTGGGGGACTAGCGGGGGCTACAATGAGCAGTTCTTC. Its translation is CAWGTSGGYNEQFF.

The rearrangement uses TRBV11-2 and TRBJ1-1, with D unresolved. Trimming pared 5 bases from V and 0 bases from J, leaving 22 bases between. The germline V gene encodes CDR1 SGHAT and CDR2 FQNNGV. The CDR3 covers 18 residues. The CDR3 DNA is TGTGCCAGCAGCCCCCCCGCGCGCCAAGTGCTTATGAACACTGAAGCTTTCTTT. It is translated as CASSPPARQVLMNTEAFF.

V gene TRBV14 combines with J gene TRBJ1-1, with TRBD1 matching 9 bases. V lost 2 bases to trimming and J lost 5 bases; unmatched junction nucleotides: 6. Germline CDR1 reads SGHDN; CDR2 reads FVKESK. CDR3 length equals 15 residues. The chain's CDR3 is CASSQKYRGRTEAFF. The CDR3 DNA sequence: TGTGCCAGCAGCCAAAAATACAGGGGGCGGACTGAAGCTTTCTTT.

This chain connects TRBV2 to TRBJ2-7; TRBD2 might be the D (5 bases). V lost 0 bases and J lost 0, with 9 bases in between. This CDR3 spans 15 amino acids. Looked up from germline, CDR1 is SNHLY and CDR2 is FYNNEI. The DNA of the CDR3 is TGTGCCAGCAGTGAAGCGCCGGGAAGCTCCTACGAGCAGTACTTC. Amino acid sequence: CASSEAPGSSYEQYF.

V gene TRBV30 combines with J gene TRBJ2-1, with D maybe TRBD2 (6 bases). The CDR3 totals 14 residues. Trimming stripped 2 bases from V and 8 bases from J, with 16 bases between. Germline-derived CDR1 and CDR2 are GTSNPN and SVGIG (reference sequence). The CDR3 spells CAWSRRGGRDEQFF. CDR3 nucleotide sequence: TGTGCCTGGAGTAGACGGGGAGGACGCGATGAGCAGTTCTTC. The entire variable domain, with the rest obtained from reference TRBV30 and TRBJ2-1, is as follows: SQTIHQWPATLVQPVGSPLSLECTVEGTSNPNLYWYRQAAGRGLQLLFYSVGIGQISSEVPQNLSASRPQDRQFILSSKKLLLSDSGFYLCAWSRRGGRDEQFFGPGTRLTVL.

The gene calls are TRBV7-9 and TRBJ2-4, with TRBD1 matching over 7 bases. The CDR3 runs 18 residues. V shed 0 bases and J 3 bases; nucleotides not matched to a gene: 11. Germline lookup yields CDR1 SEHNR and CDR2 FQNEAQ (reference sequence). The CDR3 coding sequence is TGTGCCAGCAGCTTAGCGGGGACAGCCGAAAGGGTCAAAAACATTCAGTACTTC. Translation gives CASSLAGTAERVKNIQYF.

The chain uses TRBV29-1 and TRBJ1-3, with unresolved D. Trimming left V 6 bases short and J 2 bases short, with 14 bases between. The germline V gene has CDR1 SQVTM and CDR2 ANQGSEA. The CDR3 is made up of 14 amino acids. The CDR3 here is CSVSLSRAGNTIYF. For the CDR3, the DNA is TGCAGCGTCTCATTATCGAGAGCTGGAAACACCATATATTTT.

This clone was detected once. V usage is TRBV5-4 and J usage is TRBJ2-3; the D gene is possibly TRBD1 (5 bases). CDR1 and CDR2 from the germline V gene are SGHNT and YYREEE (reference sequence). This CDR3 is built from 12 residues. Trimming removed 4 bases at V and 5 bases at J, with 8 bases between. The CDR3 sequence: CASSTGEDTQYF. The CDR3, as DNA: TGTGCCAGCAGCACAGGAGAAGATACGCAGTATTTT.

Remarks on this clone: The same CDR3 can be traced to other DNA sequences in this sample. The chain recombines TRBV30 with TRBJ1-6, with D possibly matching TRBD1 (5 bases). Germline values: CDR1 GTSNPN, CDR2 SVGIG (reference sequence). The CDR3 covers 14 residues. Trimming took off 3 bases at V and 3 bases at J, with 9 bases between the two ends. CDR3: CAWRDSNYNSPLHF. The DNA of the CDR3 is TGTGCCTGGAGAGACAGTAACTATAATTCACCCCTCCACTTT.

The chain uses TRBV4-2 and TRBJ1-1; D perhaps matches TRBD1 (6 bases). Trimming took off 7 bases at V and 0 bases at J, with 18 bases between the two ends. CDR3 size: 16 residues. Germline assignment: CDR1 LGHNA and CDR2 YNFKEQ. CDR3 amino acids: CASILEAGVLNTEAFF. CDR3 sequence (DNA): TGTGCCAGCATCCTAGAGGCAGGGGTCTTGAACACTGAAGCTTTCTTT.

The chain uses TRBV18 and TRBJ2-2; TRBD1 is a possible D gene (5 bases). The V and J ends lost 2 bases and 6 bases respectively, with 13 bases between them. The CDR3 has 15 residues. Germline CDR1 KGHSH, CDR2 LQKENI. CDR3 sequence: CASSPTSGSAGELFF. The DNA of the CDR3 is TGTGCCAGCTCACCAACCTCAGGGTCAGCCGGGGAGCTGTTTTTT.